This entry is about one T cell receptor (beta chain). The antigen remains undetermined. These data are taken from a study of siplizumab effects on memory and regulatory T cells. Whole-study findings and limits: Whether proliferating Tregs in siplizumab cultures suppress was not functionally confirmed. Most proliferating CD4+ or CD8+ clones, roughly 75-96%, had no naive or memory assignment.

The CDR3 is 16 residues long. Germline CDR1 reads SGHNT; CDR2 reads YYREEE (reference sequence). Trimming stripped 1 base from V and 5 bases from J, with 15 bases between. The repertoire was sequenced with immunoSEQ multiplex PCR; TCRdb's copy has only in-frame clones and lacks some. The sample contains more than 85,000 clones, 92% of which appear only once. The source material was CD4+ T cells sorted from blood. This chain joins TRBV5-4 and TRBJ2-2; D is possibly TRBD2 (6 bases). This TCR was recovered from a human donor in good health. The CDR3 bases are TGTGCCAGCAGCTTGATAAGGGACTCAATAACCGGGGAGCTGTTTTTT. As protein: CASSLIRDSITGELFF.